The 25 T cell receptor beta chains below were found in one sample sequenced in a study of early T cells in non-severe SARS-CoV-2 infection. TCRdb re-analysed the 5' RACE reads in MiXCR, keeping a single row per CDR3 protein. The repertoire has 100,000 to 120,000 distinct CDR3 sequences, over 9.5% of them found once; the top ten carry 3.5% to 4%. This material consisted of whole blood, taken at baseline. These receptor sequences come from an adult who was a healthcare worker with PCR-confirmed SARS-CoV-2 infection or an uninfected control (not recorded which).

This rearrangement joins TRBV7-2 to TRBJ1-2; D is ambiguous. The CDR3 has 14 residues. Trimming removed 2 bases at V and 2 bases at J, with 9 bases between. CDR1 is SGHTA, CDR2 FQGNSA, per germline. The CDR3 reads CASSLLAGNYGYTF. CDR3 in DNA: TGTGCCAGCAGCTTATTGGCGGGCAACTATGGCTACACCTTC.

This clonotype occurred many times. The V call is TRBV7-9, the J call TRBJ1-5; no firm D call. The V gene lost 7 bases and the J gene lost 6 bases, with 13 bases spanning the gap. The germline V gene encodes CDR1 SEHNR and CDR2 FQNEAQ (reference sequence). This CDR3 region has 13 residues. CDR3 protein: CASTQTAGQPQHF. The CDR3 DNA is TGTGCCAGCACCCAGACGGCGGGTCAGCCCCAGCATTTT.

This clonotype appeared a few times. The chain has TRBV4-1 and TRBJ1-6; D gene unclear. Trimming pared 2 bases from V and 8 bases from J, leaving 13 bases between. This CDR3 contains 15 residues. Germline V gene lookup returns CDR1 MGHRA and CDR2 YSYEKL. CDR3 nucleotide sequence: TGCGCCAGCAGCCAACGTTCGGGGAGTGATTCACCCCTCCACTTT. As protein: CASSQRSGSDSPLHF.

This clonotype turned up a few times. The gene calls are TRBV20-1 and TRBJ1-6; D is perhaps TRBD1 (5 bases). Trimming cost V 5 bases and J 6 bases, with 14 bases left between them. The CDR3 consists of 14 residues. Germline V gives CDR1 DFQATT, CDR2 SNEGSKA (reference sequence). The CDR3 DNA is TGCAGTGCTGATAGTCAGGGTAGTAATTCACCCCTCCACTTT. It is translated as CSADSQGSNSPLHF.

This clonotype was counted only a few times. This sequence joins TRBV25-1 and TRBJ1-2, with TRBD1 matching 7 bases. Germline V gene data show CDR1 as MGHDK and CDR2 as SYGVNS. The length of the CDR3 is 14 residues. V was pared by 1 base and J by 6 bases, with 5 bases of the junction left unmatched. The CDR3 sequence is CASSELGGGDGYTF. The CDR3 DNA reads TGTGCCAGCAGTGAATTGGGAGGGGGCGATGGCTACACCTTC.

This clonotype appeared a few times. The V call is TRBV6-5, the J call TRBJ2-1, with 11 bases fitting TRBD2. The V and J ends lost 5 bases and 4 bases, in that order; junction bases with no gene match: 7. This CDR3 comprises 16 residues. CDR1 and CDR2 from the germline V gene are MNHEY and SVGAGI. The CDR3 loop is CASSNSGGARYNEQFF. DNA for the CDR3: TGTGCCAGCAGTAATAGCGGGGGGGCCCGGTACAATGAGCAGTTCTTC.

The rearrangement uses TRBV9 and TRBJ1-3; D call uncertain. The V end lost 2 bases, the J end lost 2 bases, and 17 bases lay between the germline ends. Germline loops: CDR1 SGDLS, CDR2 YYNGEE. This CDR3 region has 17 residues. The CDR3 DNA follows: TGTGCCAGCAGCGTTACTAAGGACCCCCGAACTGGAAACACCATATATTTT. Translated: CASSVTKDPRTGNTIYF.

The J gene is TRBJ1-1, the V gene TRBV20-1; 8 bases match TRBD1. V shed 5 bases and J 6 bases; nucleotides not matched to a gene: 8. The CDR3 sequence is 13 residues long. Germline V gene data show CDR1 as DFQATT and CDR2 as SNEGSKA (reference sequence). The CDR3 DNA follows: TGCAGTGCTCCTCAGGGGGCAGAACCTGAAGCTTTCTTT. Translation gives CSAPQGAEPEAFF.

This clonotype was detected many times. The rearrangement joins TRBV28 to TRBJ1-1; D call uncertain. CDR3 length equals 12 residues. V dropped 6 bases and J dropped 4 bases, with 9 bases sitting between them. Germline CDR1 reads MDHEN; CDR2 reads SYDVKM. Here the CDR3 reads CASRWLGTEAFF. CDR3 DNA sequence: TGTGCCAGCAGATGGCTGGGCACTGAAGCTTTCTTT. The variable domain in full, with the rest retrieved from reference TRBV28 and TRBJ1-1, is DVKVTQSSRYLVKRTGEKVFLECVQDMDHENMFWYRQDPGLGLRLIYFSYDVKMKEKGDIPEGYSVSREKKERFSLILESASTNQTSMYLCASRWLGTEAFFGQGTRLTVV.

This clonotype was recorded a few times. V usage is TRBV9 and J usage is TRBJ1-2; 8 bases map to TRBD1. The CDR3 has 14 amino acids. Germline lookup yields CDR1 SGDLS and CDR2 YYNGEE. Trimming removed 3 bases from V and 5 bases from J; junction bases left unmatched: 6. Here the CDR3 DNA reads TGTGCCAGCAGCGCCGGGACAGGCACTTATGGCTACACCTTC. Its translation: CASSAGTGTYGYTF.

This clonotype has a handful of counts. CDR3 amino acids: CASIGRTGLNTEAFF. CDR3 DNA: TGTGCCAGCATCGGGAGAACGGGGTTGAACACTGAAGCTTTCTTT. V and J are TRBV6-1 and TRBJ1-1; D unclear. CDR3 length: 15 residues. Germline-derived CDR1 and CDR2 are MNHNS and SASEGT. The V and J ends lost 7 bases and 0 bases respectively, with 15 bases between them.

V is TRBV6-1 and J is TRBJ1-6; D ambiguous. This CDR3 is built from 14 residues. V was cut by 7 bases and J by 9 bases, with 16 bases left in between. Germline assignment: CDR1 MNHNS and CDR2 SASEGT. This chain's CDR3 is CASIKASRSSPLHF. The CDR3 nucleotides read TGTGCCAGCATTAAAGCGTCGAGGTCTTCACCCCTCCACTTT.

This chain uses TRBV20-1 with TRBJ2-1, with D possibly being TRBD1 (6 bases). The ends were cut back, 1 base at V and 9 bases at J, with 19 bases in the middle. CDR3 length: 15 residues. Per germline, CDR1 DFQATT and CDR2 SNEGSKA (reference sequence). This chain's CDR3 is CSARGGRQGSGEQFF. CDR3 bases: TGCAGTGCTAGAGGGGGCCGGCAGGGGAGTGGTGAGCAGTTCTTC.

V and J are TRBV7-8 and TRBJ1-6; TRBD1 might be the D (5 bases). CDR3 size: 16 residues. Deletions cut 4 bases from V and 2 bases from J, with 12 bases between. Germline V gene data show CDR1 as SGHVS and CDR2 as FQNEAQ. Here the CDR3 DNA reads TGTGCCAGCAGCTCCCGCTGGGGGGCCTATAATTCACCCCTCCACTTT. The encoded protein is CASSSRWGAYNSPLHF.

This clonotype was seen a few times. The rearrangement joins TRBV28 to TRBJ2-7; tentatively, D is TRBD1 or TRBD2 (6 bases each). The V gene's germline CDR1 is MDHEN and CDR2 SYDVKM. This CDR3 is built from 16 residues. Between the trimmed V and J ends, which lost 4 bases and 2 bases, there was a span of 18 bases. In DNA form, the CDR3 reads TGTGCCAGCAGTTCTCCGAGGGGGGCAGGAGCCTACGAGCAGTACTTC. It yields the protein CASSSPRGAGAYEQYF.

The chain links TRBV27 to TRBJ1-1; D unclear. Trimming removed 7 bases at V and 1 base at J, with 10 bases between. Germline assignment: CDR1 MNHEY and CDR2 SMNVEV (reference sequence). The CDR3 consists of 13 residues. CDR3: CASKPTGNTEAFF. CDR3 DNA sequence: TGTGCCAGCAAACCTACGGGGAACACTGAAGCTTTCTTT.

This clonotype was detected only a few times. The DNA of the CDR3 is TGTGCCAGCAGCCGACAGGGTTGGCGGCAGTACTTC. It specifies CASSRQGWRQYF. The chain links TRBV3-1 to TRBJ2-7, with 7 positions matching TRBD1. Unmatched junction bases numbered 6, after V lost 4 bases and J lost 9 bases. Germline-derived CDR1 and CDR2 are LGHDT and YNNKEL (reference sequence). CDR3 length: 12 residues.

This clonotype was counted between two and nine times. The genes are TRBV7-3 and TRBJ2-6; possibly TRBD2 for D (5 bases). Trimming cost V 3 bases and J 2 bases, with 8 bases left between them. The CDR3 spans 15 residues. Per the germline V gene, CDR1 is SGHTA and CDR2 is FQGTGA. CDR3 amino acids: CASSFGLAGANVLTF. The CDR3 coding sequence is TGTGCCAGCAGCTTCGGACTGGCTGGGGCCAACGTCCTGACTTTC.

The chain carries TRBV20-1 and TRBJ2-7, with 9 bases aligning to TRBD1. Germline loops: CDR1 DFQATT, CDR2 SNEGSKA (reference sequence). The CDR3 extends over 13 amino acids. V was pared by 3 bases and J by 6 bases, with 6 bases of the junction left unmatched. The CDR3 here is CSASRDRVSEQYF. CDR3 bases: TGCAGTGCTAGCCGGGACAGGGTCTCCGAGCAGTACTTC.

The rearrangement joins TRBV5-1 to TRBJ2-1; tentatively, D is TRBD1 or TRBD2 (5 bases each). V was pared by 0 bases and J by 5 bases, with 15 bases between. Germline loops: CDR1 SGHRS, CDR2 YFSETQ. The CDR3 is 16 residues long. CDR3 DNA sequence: TGCGCCAGCAGCTTGGTATCGGGGCCGCGGGACAATGAGCAGTTCTTC. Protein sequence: CASSLVSGPRDNEQFF. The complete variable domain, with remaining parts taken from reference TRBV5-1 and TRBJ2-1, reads KAGVTQTPRYLIKTRGQQVTLSCSPISGHRSVSWYQQTPGQGLQFLFEYFSETQRNKGNFPGRFSGRQFSNSRSEMNVSTLELGDSALYLCASSLVSGPRDNEQFFGPGTRLTVL.

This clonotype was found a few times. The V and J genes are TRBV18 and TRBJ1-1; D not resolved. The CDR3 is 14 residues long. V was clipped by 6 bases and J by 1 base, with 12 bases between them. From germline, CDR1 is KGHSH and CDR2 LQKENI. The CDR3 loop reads CASSSGRRNTEAFF. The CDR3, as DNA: TGTGCCAGCTCGTCCGGCAGGAGGAACACTGAAGCTTTCTTT. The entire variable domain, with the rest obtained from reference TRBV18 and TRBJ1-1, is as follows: NAGVMQNPRHLVRRRGQEARLRCSPMKGHSHVYWYRQLPEEGLKFMVYLQKENIIDESGMPKERFSAEFPKEGPSILRIQQVVRGDSAAYFCASSSGRRNTEAFFGQGTRLTVV.

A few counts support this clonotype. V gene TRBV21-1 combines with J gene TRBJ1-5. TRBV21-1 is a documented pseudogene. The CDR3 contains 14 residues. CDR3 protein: CASSKDIQNQPQHF. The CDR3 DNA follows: TGTGCCAGCAGCAAAGATATCCAAAATCAGCCCCAGCATTTT.

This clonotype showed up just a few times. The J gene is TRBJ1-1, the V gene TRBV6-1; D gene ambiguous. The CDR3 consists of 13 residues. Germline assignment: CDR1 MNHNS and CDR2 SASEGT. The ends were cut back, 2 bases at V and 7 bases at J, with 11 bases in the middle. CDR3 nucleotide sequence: TGTGCCAGCAGTGAACAACAGAAAGATGAAGCTTTCTTT. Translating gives CASSEQQKDEAFF.

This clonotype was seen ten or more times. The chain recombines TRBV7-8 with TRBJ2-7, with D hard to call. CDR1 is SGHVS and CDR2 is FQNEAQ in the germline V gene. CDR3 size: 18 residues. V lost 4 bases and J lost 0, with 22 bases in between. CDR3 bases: TGTGCCAGCAGCTCCCGAAATAGGGCCCTTCGAAGCTCCTACGAGCAGTACTTC. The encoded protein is CASSSRNRALRSSYEQYF.

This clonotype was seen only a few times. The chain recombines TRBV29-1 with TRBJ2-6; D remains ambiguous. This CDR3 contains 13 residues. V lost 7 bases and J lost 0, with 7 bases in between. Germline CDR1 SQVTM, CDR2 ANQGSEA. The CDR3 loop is CSALYSGANVLTF. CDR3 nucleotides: TGCAGCGCCCTATACTCTGGGGCCAACGTCCTGACTTTC.